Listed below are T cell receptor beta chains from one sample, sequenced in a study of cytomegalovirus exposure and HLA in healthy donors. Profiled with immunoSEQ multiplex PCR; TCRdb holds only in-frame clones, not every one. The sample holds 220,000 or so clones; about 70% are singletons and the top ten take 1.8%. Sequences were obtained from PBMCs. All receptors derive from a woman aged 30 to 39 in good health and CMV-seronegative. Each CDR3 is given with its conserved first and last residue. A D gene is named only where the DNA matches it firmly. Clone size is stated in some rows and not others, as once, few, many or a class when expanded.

CDR3: CSVGLAGNTIYF; DNA: TGCAGCGTTGGACTGGCTGGAAACACCATATATTTT; D: -; V: TRBV29-1; size: once; J: TRBJ1-3
CDR3: CASRAGTRGHEQYF; DNA: TGTGCCAGCAGAGCCGGGACTAGGGGCCACGAGCAGTACTTC; D: TRBD2; V: TRBV6-5; size: few; J: TRBJ2-7
CDR3: CASSSRTSGGRYEQFF; DNA: TGTGCCAGCAGCTCTCGGACTAGCGGGGGGCGATATGAGCAGTTCTTC; D: TRBD2; V: TRBV7-2; size: -; J: TRBJ2-1
CDR3: CASSFPSRAQYF; DNA: TGCGCCAGCAGCTTTCCCTCACGGGCCCAGTACTTC; D: -; V: TRBV5-1; size: -; J: TRBJ2-5
CDR3: CASSSLERGGQETQYF; DNA: TGCGCCAGCAGCTCCCTCGAGCGGGGGGGCCAAGAGACCCAGTACTTC; D: TRBD2; V: TRBV4-1; size: -; J: TRBJ2-5
CDR3: CASNTGQISGNTIYF; DNA: TGTGCCAGCAACACGGGACAGATCTCTGGAAACACCATATATTTT; D: TRBD1; V: TRBV6-1; size: -; J: TRBJ1-3
CDR3: CASQVWGQGNEQYF; DNA: TGTGCCAGCCAAGTTTGGGGACAGGGGAACGAGCAGTACTTC; D: TRBD1; V: TRBV19; size: -; J: TRBJ2-7
CDR3: CAISDGQGYSPLHF; DNA: TGTGCCATCAGTGACGGACAGGGATACTCACCCCTCCACTTT; D: TRBD1; V: TRBV10-3; size: -; J: TRBJ1-6
CDR3: CASSIRAGTEFYEQYF; DNA: TGTGCCAGCAGCATCAGGGCCGGGACAGAGTTCTACGAGCAGTACTTC; D: TRBD1; V: TRBV7-2; size: once; J: TRBJ2-7
CDR3: CASSPVRLAGDFGETQYF; DNA: TGTGCCAGCAGCCCGGTTCGACTAGCGGGAGACTTCGGGGAGACCCAGTACTTC; D: TRBD2; V: TRBV7-2; size: -; J: TRBJ2-5
CDR3: CASSPGLRSGNTIYF; DNA: TGTGCCAGCTCACCGGGCCTGCGATCTGGAAACACCATATATTTT; D: -; V: TRBV18; size: few; J: TRBJ1-3
CDR3: CASGAFIEGTDTQYF; DNA: TGTGCCAGCGGGGCCTTTATTGAGGGCACAGATACGCAGTATTTT; D: -; V: TRBV27; size: -; J: TRBJ2-3
CDR3: CASSGQQETQYF; DNA: TGCGCCAGCAGTGGACAGCAAGAGACCCAGTACTTC; D: -; V: TRBV10-2; size: -; J: TRBJ2-5
CDR3: CSSTPGQGAYEQYF; DNA: TGTTCCAGCACCCCGGGACAGGGAGCCTACGAGCAGTACTTC; D: TRBD1; V: TRBV7-9; size: -; J: TRBJ2-7
CDR3: CASSTRGQGGYGYTF; DNA: TGTGCCAGTAGTACCCGGGGACAGGGCGGCTATGGCTACACCTTC; D: TRBD1; V: TRBV19; size: -; J: TRBJ1-2
CDR3: CAWSYGIQGVGYTF; DNA: TGTGCCTGGAGTTACGGGATACAGGGGGTTGGCTACACCTTC; D: TRBD1; V: TRBV30; size: -; J: TRBJ1-2
CDR3: CASSLATSTEAFF; DNA: TGTGCCAGCAGCTTAGCGACAAGCACTGAAGCTTTCTTT; D: -; V: TRBV7-6; size: -; J: TRBJ1-1
CDR3: CASTPSDRGNYGYTF; DNA: TGTGCCAGTACCCCTTCCGACAGGGGGAATTATGGCTACACCTTC; D: TRBD1; V: TRBV19; size: -; J: TRBJ1-2
CDR3: CASSVPGLLYLYGYTF; DNA: TGTGCCAGCAGCGTTCCGGGACTGCTCTATCTCTATGGCTACACCTTC; D: -; V: TRBV5-6; size: -; J: TRBJ1-2
CDR3: CASRLPIPGQSRHEQYF; DNA: TGTGCCAGCAGACTTCCTATTCCGGGACAGAGTAGGCACGAGCAGTACTTC; D: TRBD1; V: TRBV5-4; size: -; J: TRBJ2-7
CDR3: CASSVDNQETQYF; DNA: TGTGCCAGCAGCGTAGACAACCAAGAGACCCAGTACTTC; D: -; V: TRBV9; size: once; J: TRBJ2-5
CDR3: CATNPQGPSGYTF; DNA: TGTGCCACCAACCCTCAGGGGCCCTCTGGCTACACCTTC; D: -; V: TRBV19; size: -; J: TRBJ1-2
CDR3: CASTASGVNTGELFF; DNA: TGTGCCAGTACGGCTAGCGGGGTGAACACCGGGGAGCTGTTTTTT; D: TRBD2; V: TRBV19; size: -; J: TRBJ2-2